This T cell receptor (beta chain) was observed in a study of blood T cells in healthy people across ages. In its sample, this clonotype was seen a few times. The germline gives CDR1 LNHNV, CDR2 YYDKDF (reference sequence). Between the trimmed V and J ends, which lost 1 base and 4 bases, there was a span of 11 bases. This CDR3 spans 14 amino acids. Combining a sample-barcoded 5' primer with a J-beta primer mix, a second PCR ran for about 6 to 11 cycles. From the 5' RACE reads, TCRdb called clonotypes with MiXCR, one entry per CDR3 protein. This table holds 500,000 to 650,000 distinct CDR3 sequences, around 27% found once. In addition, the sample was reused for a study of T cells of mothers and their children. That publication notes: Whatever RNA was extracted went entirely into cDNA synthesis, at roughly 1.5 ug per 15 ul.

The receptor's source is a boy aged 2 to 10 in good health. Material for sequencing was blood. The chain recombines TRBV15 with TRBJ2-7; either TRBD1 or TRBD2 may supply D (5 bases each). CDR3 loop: CATSRGDGNYEQYF. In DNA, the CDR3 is TGTGCCACCAGCAGAGGGGACGGAAATTACGAGCAGTACTTC.